Presented here are 14 T cell receptor beta chains from one specimen sequenced in a study of cytomegalovirus exposure and HLA in healthy donors. The PCR used 60 Vbeta and 13 Jbeta primers. Repertoires were generated with immunoSEQ multiplex PCR, while TCRdb's copy carries only in-frame clones and drops some. The sample records 150,000 to 250,000 clones, 70% to 80% being singletons. What was sequenced was PBMCs. Receptors were obtained from a man between 25 and 39 years old in good health and CMV-seronegative.

The V gene is TRBV10-2, the J gene TRBJ1-5, with D tentatively TRBD1 (5 bases). In germline, CDR1 is WSHSY, CDR2 SAAADI. This CDR3 contains 13 residues. The V end lost 6 bases, the J end lost 4 bases, and 10 bases lay between the germline ends. The DNA of the CDR3 is TGCGCCAGCAGCGGGACTGGTAATCAGCCCCAGCATTTT. This translates into CASSGTGNQPQHF.

The V and J genes are TRBV27 and TRBJ1-4; 11 bases fit TRBD1. The CDR3 covers 15 residues. The trim removed 5 bases at V and 6 bases at J, leaving 5 bases unmatched. The germline V gene encodes CDR1 MNHEY and CDR2 SMNVEV (reference sequence). The DNA for the CDR3 is TGTGCCAGCAGTCCCCCGGACAGGGGGCATGAAAAACTGTTTTTT. The encoded protein is CASSPPDRGHEKLFF.

The chain recombines TRBV29-1 with TRBJ2-1; D is perhaps TRBD1 (6 bases). Germline assignment: CDR1 SQVTM and CDR2 ANQGSEA. The CDR3 contains 14 residues. V was cut by 6 bases and J by 0 bases, with 12 bases left in between. The CDR3 loop reads CSVPGQSSYNEQFF. DNA of the CDR3: TGCAGCGTCCCCGGACAGAGCTCCTACAATGAGCAGTTCTTC.

This clone was seen only a few times. This chain connects TRBV19 to TRBJ1-5; TRBD1 might be the D (6 bases). Looked up from germline, CDR1 is LNHDA and CDR2 is SQIVND (reference sequence). The CDR3 contains 13 residues. Between the trimmed V and J ends, which lost 8 bases and 2 bases, there was a span of 10 bases. Written as DNA, the CDR3 is TGTGCCAGTTCCCCAGGGGGCAATCAGCCCCAGCATTTT. Translating gives CASSPGGNQPQHF.

The chain joins TRBV5-1 to TRBJ2-1, with D perhaps matching TRBD2 (7 bases). The CDR3 covers 15 residues. CDR1 and CDR2 (germline): SGHRS, YFSETQ. Trimming left V 4 bases short and J 3 bases short, with 14 bases between. The DNA of the CDR3 is TGCGCCAGCAGCCCAAGCGGGACAAACTACAATGAGCAGTTCTTC. Protein product: CASSPSGTNYNEQFF.

The CDR3 spells CASSFGSQGASYEQYF. The CDR3 DNA reads as TGCGCCAGCAGCTTTGGATCGCAGGGGGCTTCCTACGAGCAGTACTTC. The chain is built from TRBV5-1 and TRBJ2-7; the match to TRBD1 covers 8 bases. From germline, CDR1 is SGHRS and CDR2 YFSETQ. The CDR3 has 16 amino acids. Unmatched junction bases numbered 8, after V lost 2 bases and J lost 1 base.

The V and J genes are TRBV28 and TRBJ1-2, with a possible D match to TRBD1 (5 bases). V shed 1 base and J shed 4 bases, with 13 bases lying between them. The CDR3 spans 15 residues. Germline CDR1 reads MDHEN; CDR2 reads SYDVKM. As DNA, the CDR3 is TGTGCCAGCAGTTTATCCCCAGGGAGGTCCTATGGCTACACCTTC. Its translation: CASSLSPGRSYGYTF.

The V call is TRBV10-1, the J call TRBJ1-1, with 9 bases matching TRBD1. With V trimmed by 11 bases and J by 0 bases, 31 bases remained unmatched. Per germline, CDR1 WNHNN and CDR2 SYGVQD (reference sequence). This CDR3 region has 22 residues. The CDR3 region has the DNA TGCGCCGCCACCTCCAAACCCCCGGGACAGGGAGTGGGGCCCCCAATGAACACTGAAGCTTTCTTT. This gives the protein CAATSKPPGQGVGPPMNTEAFF.

Remarks on this clone: Distinct nucleotide sequences in the sample also encode this CDR3. This chain's CDR3 is CASSSLAGGDTGELFF. In DNA, the CDR3 is TGCGCCAGCAGCTCCTTGGCGGGGGGGGACACCGGGGAGCTGTTTTTT. The rearrangement joins TRBV5-1 to TRBJ2-2; 9 bases agree with TRBD2. CDR3 length: 16 amino acids. CDR1 and CDR2 from the germline V gene are SGHRS and YFSETQ. The V and J ends lost 3 bases and 3 bases, in that order; junction bases with no gene match: 6.

The chain couples TRBV6-1 to TRBJ1-4, with 10 bases aligning to TRBD1. Germline CDR1 is MNHNS and CDR2 is SASEGT. CDR3 length: 17 amino acids. V dropped 3 bases and J dropped 2; count of bases not matched to a gene: 6. The CDR3 is CASSEGQGFSTNEKLFF. The CDR3 DNA follows: TGTGCCAGCAGTGAGGGACAGGGGTTTTCTACTAATGAAAAACTGTTTTTT.

The genes are TRBV10-1 and TRBJ1-1, with 7 bases that match TRBD1. V lost 6 bases and J lost 0; bases outside the gene matches: 7. The CDR3 runs 15 residues. Germline lookup yields CDR1 WNHNN and CDR2 SYGVQD (reference sequence). The CDR3 loop reads CASRPRQGLNTEAFF. The CDR3 nucleotides read TGCGCCAGCAGGCCCAGACAGGGACTGAACACTGAAGCTTTCTTT.

This clone came up many times. This chain connects TRBV5-5 to TRBJ2-7; 7 bases align to TRBD1. Germline V CDR1 and CDR2: SGHKS, YYEKEE (reference sequence). The CDR3 runs to 14 residues. V lost 5 bases and J lost 6; bases outside the gene matches: 11. For the CDR3, the DNA is TGTGCCAGCAGACCCGGGACAGAAAGGGCCGAGCAGTACTTC. It yields the protein CASRPGTERAEQYF.

For the CDR3, the DNA is TGTGCCTGGAGTGTTGCAGATTACGAGCAGTACTTC. Amino acids: CAWSVADYEQYF. V is TRBV30 and J is TRBJ2-7; D remains unclear. The V gene lost 0 bases and the J gene lost 4 bases, with 7 bases spanning the gap. Germline CDR1 and CDR2: GTSNPN and SVGIG (reference sequence). The length of the CDR3 is 12 residues.

The CDR3 loop reads CASSGGRRDRVREKLFF. In nucleotides, the CDR3 is TGTGCCAGCAGCGGGGGGCGCCGGGACAGGGTTAGGGAAAAACTGTTTTTT. This chain joins TRBV9 and TRBJ1-4; the match to TRBD1 covers 9 bases. The CDR3 spans 17 residues. The ends lost 3 bases at V and 8 bases at J; junction bases unmatched: 14. Looked up from germline, CDR1 is SGDLS and CDR2 is YYNGEE.